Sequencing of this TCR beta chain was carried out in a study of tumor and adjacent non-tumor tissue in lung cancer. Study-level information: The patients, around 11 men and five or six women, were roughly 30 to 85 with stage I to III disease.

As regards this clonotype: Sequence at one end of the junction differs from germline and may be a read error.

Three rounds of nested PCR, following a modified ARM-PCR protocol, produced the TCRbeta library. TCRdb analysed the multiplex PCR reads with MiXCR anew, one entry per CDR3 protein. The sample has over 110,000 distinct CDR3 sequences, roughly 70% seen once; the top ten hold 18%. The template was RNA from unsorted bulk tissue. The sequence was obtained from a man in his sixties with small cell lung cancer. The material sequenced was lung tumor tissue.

CDR3 bases: TGCGCCAACACCCGAACAGGGAACACTGAAGCTTTCTTT. It encodes CANTRTGNTEAFF. The chain uses TRBV12-3 or TRBV12-4 and TRBJ1-1; D possibly corresponds to TRBD1 (5 bases). The CDR3 consists of 13 residues.